The 10 T cell receptor beta chains listed next were all sequenced from one sample in a study of vaccination and CD4 T cells after COVID-19. An Oncomine TCR Beta short-read assay was used to sequence the DNA from cultured CD4+ T cells. TCRdb processed the PCR reads anew with MiXCR; each CDR3 protein has one entry. Of 8,400 or so distinct CDR3 sequences listed, roughly 40% are singletons. For these TCRs, the target antigens are not known. The treatment denotes: roughly ten-day PBMC culture with coronavirus spike peptide pools or control peptides (ViraFEST assay). CD4+ T cells of the unexposed donor were collected before the COVID-19 pandemic (2011-2018). What was sequenced was CD4+ T cells from blood, cultured in vitro. The receptors come from a human donor in good health.

The chain uses TRBV3-1 and TRBJ2-5; D is uncertain. The CDR3 loop spans 13 amino acids. From germline, CDR1 is LGHDT and CDR2 YNNKEL (reference sequence). Trimming removed 0 bases at V and 4 bases at J, with 6 bases between. The CDR3 is CASSQDRGETQYF. The CDR3 DNA follows: TGTGCCAGCAGCCAAGATCGAGGAGAGACCCAGTACTTC.

This rearrangement joins TRBV10-3 to TRBJ2-7; TRBD1 is a possible D gene (6 bases). The CDR3 is made up of 13 amino acids. Germline values: CDR1 ENHRY, CDR2 SYGVKD. V lost 10 bases to trimming and J lost 1 base, with 14 bases between them. The CDR3 protein is CASRQDSSYEQYF. CDR3 DNA: TGTGCCAGCCGACAGGACTCTTCCTACGAGCAGTACTTC.

The rearrangement uses TRBV7-2 and TRBJ1-3; TRBD1 is a possible D gene (6 bases). This CDR3 is 16 amino acids long. V was clipped by 5 bases and J by 0 bases, with 14 bases between them. Per germline, CDR1 SGHTA and CDR2 FQGNSA. CDR3 loop: CASSPVGGLSGNTIYF. The CDR3 nucleotides read TGTGCCAGCAGCCCCGTGGGGGGCCTCTCTGGAAACACCATATATTTT.

This clonotype ranks as medium-sized. The V gene is TRBV20-1, the J gene TRBJ1-2; 10 bases align to TRBD1. The CDR3 is 13 amino acids. Germline V gene sequence: CDR1 DFQATT, CDR2 SNEGSKA (reference sequence). With V trimmed by 2 bases and J by 5 bases, 2 bases remained unmatched. The CDR3 DNA sequence: TGCAGTGCTAGACTGGACAGGGGGTATGGCTACACCTTC. Its translation: CSARLDRGYGYTF.

The genes are TRBV10-3 and TRBJ2-1; 11 nucleotides agree with TRBD2. Trimming took 6 bases from V and 5 from J; bases not matched to a gene: 0. Germline V gives CDR1 ENHRY, CDR2 SYGVKD. CDR3 length equals 13 residues. The CDR3 region is CAIRGLADNEQFF. CDR3 in DNA: TGTGCCATCAGGGGACTAGCGGACAATGAGCAGTTCTTC.

The chain recombines TRBV7-9 with TRBJ2-2; D is uncertain. This CDR3 has 16 amino acids. Germline values: CDR1 SEHNR, CDR2 FQNEAQ (reference sequence). The V and J ends lost 5 bases and 2 bases respectively, with 15 bases between them. The DNA for the CDR3 is TGTGCCAGCAGCCCGACTTTTGGCGCCAACACCGGGGAGCTGTTTTTT. Protein: CASSPTFGANTGELFF.

The chain employs TRBV7-9 and TRBJ2-7; D unresolved. Looked up from germline, CDR1 is SEHNR and CDR2 is FQNEAQ (reference sequence). The CDR3 length is 11 residues. V lost 1 base and J lost 6, with 4 bases in between. This CDR3 is CASSLGTEQYF. Here the CDR3 DNA reads TGTGCCAGCAGCTTAGGGACCGAGCAGTACTTC.

This clonotype was found a few times. The rearrangement joins TRBV6-5 to TRBJ2-5, with no clear D. Trimming stripped 1 base from V and 1 base from J, with 1 base between. Germline values: CDR1 MNHEY, CDR2 SVGAGI. This CDR3 contains 12 residues. Here the CDR3 reads CASSYFQETQYF. Here the CDR3 DNA reads TGTGCCAGCAGTTACTTCCAAGAGACCCAGTACTTC.

The chain links TRBV11-2 to TRBJ2-3; TRBD2 aligns across 12 bases. V lost 5 bases to trimming and J lost 6 bases; unmatched junction nucleotides: 9. Germline V gene lookup returns CDR1 SGHAT and CDR2 FQNNGV. The CDR3 length is 16 residues. The CDR3 DNA sequence: TGTGCCAGCAGCACACTAGCGGGAGGCGCTTTCGATACGCAGTATTTT. This sequence encodes CASSTLAGGAFDTQYF.

This clonotype was seen a few times. The CDR3 DNA is TGTGCCAGCAGCTTAGGGGACGCGGGGGAAGCTTTCTTT. As protein: CASSLGDAGEAFF. This chain joins TRBV7-6 and TRBJ1-1; D is possibly TRBD1 (5 bases). V shed 1 base and J shed 8 bases, with 11 bases lying between them. Germline V gene data show CDR1 as SGHVS and CDR2 as FNYEAQ. This CDR3 region has 13 residues.